This TCR beta chain was obtained from a study of blood T cell repertoires in COVID-19. Study-wide background: Collection of acute and convalescent COVID-19 samples took place in the United States, Italy and Spain. From T cells, B-cell-depleted T cells, or PBMCs came the material, which was cDNA or gDNA.

The germline V gene has CDR1 LGHNA and CDR2 YSLEER. There are 12 residues in the CDR3. Trimming took 0 bases from V and 14 from J, leaving 12 bases between them. As originally analysed: Amplifying reference gene primers gave estimates of nucleated cell counts. Profiled with immunoSEQ multiplex PCR; TCRdb holds only in-frame clones, not every one. V and J calls plus clone size are reproduced from that table; the DNA served to infer D and trimming. The table has around 23,000 clones, about 89% seen once. Sequencing used peripheral blood. This chain connects TRBV4-3 to TRBJ2-3; a weak D match, TRBD2 (6 bases). The sequence derives from a man between 50 and 59 years old with active COVID-19. The CDR3 DNA follows: TGCGCCAGCAGCCAAGAGGGACTCCCGCCGTATTTT. Translation: CASSQEGLPPYF.